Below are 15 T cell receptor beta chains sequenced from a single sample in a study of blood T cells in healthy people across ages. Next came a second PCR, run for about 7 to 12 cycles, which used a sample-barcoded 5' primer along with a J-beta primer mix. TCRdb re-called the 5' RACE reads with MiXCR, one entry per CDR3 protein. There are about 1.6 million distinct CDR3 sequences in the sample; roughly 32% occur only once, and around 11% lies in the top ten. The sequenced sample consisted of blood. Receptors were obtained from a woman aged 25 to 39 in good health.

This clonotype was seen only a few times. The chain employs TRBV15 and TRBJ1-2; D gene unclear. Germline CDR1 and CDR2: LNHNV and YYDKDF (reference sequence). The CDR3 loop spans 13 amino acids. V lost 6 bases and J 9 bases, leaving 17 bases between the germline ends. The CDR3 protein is CATRLLPTKSYTF. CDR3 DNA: TGTGCCACCAGATTACTACCCACGAAAAGCTACACCTTC.

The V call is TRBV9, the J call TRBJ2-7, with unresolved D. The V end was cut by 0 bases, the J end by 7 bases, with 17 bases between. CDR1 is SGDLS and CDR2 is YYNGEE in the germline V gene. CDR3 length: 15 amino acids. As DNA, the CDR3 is TGTGCCAGCAGCGTAGCGGCAGGACGCTTTACGGAGCAGTACTTC. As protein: CASSVAAGRFTEQYF.

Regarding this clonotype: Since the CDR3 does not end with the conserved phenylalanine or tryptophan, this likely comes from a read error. DNA for the CDR3: TGTGCCATCAGGGCTACTAGCGGGGGCACTAACAATGAGCAGTTCTGC. This codes for CAIRATSGGTNNEQFC. The chain links TRBV10-3 to TRBJ2-1; TRBD2 matches at 11 bases. This CDR3 spans 16 amino acids. CDR1 and CDR2 (germline): ENHRY, SYGVKD. J gave up 5 bases and V 6 bases, and 9 bases lay outside the gene matches.

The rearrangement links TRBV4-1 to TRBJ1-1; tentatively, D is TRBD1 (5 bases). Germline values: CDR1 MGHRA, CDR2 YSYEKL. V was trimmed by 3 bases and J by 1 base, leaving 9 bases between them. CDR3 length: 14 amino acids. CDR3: CASSQGRTNTEAFF. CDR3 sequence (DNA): TGCGCCAGCAGCCAGGGACGGACGAACACTGAAGCTTTCTTT.

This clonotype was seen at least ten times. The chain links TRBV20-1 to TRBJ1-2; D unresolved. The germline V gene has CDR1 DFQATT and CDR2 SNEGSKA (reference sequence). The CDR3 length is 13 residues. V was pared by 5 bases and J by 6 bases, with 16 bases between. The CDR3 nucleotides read TGCAGTGCTGATCCATTTACGGGCCATGGCTACACCTTC. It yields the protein CSADPFTGHGYTF.

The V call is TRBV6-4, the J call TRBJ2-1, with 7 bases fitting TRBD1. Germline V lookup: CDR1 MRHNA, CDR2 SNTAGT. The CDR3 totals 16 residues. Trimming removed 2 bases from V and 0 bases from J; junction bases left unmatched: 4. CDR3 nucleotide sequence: TGTGCCAGCAGTGACAGGGGGCCAAGCTCCTACAATGAGCAGTTCTTC. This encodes CASSDRGPSSYNEQFF.

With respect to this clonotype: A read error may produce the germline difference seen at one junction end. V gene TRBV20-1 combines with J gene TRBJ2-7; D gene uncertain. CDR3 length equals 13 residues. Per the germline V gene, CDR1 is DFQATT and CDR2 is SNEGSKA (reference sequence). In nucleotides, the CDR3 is TGCAGTGCTAGAATGTCAGACGTCTACGTGCAGTACTTC. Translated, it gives CSARMSDVYVQYF.

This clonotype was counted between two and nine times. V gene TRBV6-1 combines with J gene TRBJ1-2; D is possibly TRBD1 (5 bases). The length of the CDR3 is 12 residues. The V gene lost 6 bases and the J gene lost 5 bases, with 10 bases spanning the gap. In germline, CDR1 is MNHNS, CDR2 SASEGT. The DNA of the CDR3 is TGTGCCAGCAGCCAGACAGAGTATGGCTACACCTTC. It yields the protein CASSQTEYGYTF.

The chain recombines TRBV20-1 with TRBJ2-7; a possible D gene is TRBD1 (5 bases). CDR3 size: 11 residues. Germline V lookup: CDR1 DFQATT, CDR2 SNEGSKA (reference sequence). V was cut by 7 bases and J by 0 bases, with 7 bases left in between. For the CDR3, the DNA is TGCAGTGGGACACACTCCTACGAGCAGTACTTC. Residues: CSGTHSYEQYF.

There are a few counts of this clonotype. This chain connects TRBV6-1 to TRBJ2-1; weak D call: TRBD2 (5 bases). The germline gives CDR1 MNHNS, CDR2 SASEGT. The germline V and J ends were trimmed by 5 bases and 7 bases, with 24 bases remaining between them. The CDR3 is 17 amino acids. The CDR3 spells CASSPLIGGSPGNEQFF. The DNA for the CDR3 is TGTGCCAGCAGTCCCCTCATTGGTGGGAGCCCCGGGAATGAGCAGTTCTTC.

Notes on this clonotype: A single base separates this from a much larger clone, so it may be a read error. CDR3 loop: CASSSPQTQYF. CDR3 DNA: TGCGCCAGCAGCTCGCCACAGACCCAGTACTTC. This sequence joins TRBV5-1 and TRBJ2-5; no definite D call. With 3 bases removed from V and 6 bases from J, the gap between germline ends came to 6 bases. Germline-derived CDR1 and CDR2 are SGHRS and YFSETQ. The CDR3 extends over 11 amino acids. The full variable domain, rest sourced from reference TRBV5-1 and TRBJ2-5, is KAGVTQTPRYLIKTRGQQVTLSCSPISGHRSVSWYQQTPGQGLQFLFEYFSETQRNKGNFPGRFSGRQFSNSRSEMNVSTLELGDSALYLCASSSPQTQYFGPGTRLLVL.

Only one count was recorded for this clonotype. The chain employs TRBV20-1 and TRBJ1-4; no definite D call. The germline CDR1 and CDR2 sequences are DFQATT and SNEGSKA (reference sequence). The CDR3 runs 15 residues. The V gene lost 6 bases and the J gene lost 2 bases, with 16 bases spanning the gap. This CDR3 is CSAPKPSGTNEKLFF. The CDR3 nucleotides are TGCAGTGCCCCAAAGCCCAGTGGTACTAATGAAAAACTGTTTTTT.

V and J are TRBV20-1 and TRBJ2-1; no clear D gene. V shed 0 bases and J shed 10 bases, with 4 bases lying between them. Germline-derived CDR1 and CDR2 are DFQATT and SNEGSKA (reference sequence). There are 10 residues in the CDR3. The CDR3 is CSAREREQFF. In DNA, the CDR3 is TGCAGTGCTAGAGAGAGGGAGCAGTTCTTC.

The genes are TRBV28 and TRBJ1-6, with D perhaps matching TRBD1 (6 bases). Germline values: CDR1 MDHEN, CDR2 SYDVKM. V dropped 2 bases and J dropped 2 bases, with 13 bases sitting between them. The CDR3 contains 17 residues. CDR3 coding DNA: TGTGCCAGCAGTTTAGTACGGGGGGCGACCTATAATTCACCCCTCCACTTT. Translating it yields CASSLVRGATYNSPLHF.

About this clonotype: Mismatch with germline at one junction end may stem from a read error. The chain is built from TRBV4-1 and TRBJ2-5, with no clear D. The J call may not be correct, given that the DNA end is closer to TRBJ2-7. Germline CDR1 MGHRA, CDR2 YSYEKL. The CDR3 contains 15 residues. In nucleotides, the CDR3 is TGCGCCGGCAGCCAAGCTCTTGGGGATTTCTACGAGCAGTACTTC. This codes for CAGSQALGDFYEQYF.